Following are 7 T cell receptor beta chains from one sample sequenced in a study of immune cell composition in non-small cell lung cancer. The repertoire was sequenced with immunoSEQ multiplex PCR; TCRdb's copy has only in-frame clones and lacks some. The table records some 2,100 clones, approximately 90% of them present only once. The sequencing input was lung tumor tissue. These receptors originate from a human donor with non-small cell lung cancer.

Turning to this clone: At one end the junction does not follow the germline gene, possibly because of a read error. V gene TRBV30 combines with J gene TRBJ2-3; possibly TRBD2 for D (6 bases). CDR3 length equals 14 residues. In germline, CDR1 is GTSNPN, CDR2 SVGIG (reference sequence). The CDR3 sequence: CAWETGLGTHTQYF. In DNA form, the CDR3 reads TGTGCCTGGGAGACGGGACTGGGCACACATACGCAGTATTTT. The full variable domain, rest sourced from reference TRBV30 and TRBJ2-3, is SQTIHQWPATLVQPVGSPLSLECTVEGTSNPNLYWYRQAAGRGLQLLFYSVGIGQISSEVPQNLSASRPQDRQFILSSKKLLLSDSGFYLCAWETGLGTHTQYFGPGTRLTVL.

The gene calls are TRBV7-2 and TRBJ2-2, with D perhaps matching TRBD2 (6 bases). The germline V and J ends were trimmed by 2 bases and 7 bases, with 17 bases remaining between them. The CDR3 has 16 amino acids. CDR1 SGHTA and CDR2 FQGNSA come from the germline V gene. As DNA, the CDR3 is TGTGCCAGCAGCTTATTCTTTTCGGGGGTGGGCGGGGAGCTGTTTTTT. Translated, it gives CASSLFFSGVGGELFF.

This clone was found a few times. V is TRBV10-3 and J is TRBJ2-7; 7 bases are shared with TRBD2. The germline CDR1 and CDR2 sequences are ENHRY and SYGVKD. Trimming at V came to 2 bases and at J to 3 bases, leaving 1 base not matched to a gene. The CDR3 is made up of 13 amino acids. The CDR3 region is CAISERDYYEQYF. In nucleotides, the CDR3 is TGTGCCATCAGTGAGCGGGACTACTACGAGCAGTACTTC.

The chain carries TRBV15 and TRBJ1-2, with D possibly TRBD1 on 5 matching bases. The germline V and J ends were trimmed by 5 bases and 5 bases, with 15 bases remaining between them. Germline assignment: CDR1 LNHNV and CDR2 YYDKDF (reference sequence). The CDR3 length is 14 residues. The CDR3 DNA follows: TGTGCCACCAGCGAAGGGGCCATGCCGTATGGCTACACCTTC. Protein product: CATSEGAMPYGYTF.

The chain joins TRBV28 to TRBJ2-5, with a possible D match to TRBD2 (6 bases). Germline values: CDR1 MDHEN, CDR2 SYDVKM. The V end was cut by 6 bases, the J end by 6 bases, with 17 bases between. This CDR3 is 14 amino acids long. CDR3 sequence (DNA): TGTGCCAGCAGCCCCGGCGGGACGGCCCAGACCCAGTACTTC. Translation: CASSPGGTAQTQYF.

The chain recombines TRBV5-1 with TRBJ1-1; D remains unclear. With 1 base removed from V and 3 bases from J, the gap between germline ends came to 7 bases. The CDR3 length is 13 residues. Germline V CDR1 and CDR2: SGHRS, YFSETQ. The chain's CDR3 is CASSLSGYTEAFF. Written as DNA, the CDR3 is TGCGCCAGCAGCTTGTCGGGGTACACTGAAGCTTTCTTT.

The CDR3 nucleotides are TGTGCCAGCAGCTTAGGGGTCGGACTCGGTGAGCAGTACTTC. It is translated as CASSLGVGLGEQYF. This chain links TRBV7-2 with TRBJ2-7, with D possibly being TRBD2 (5 bases). Germline V lookup: CDR1 SGHTA, CDR2 FQGNSA. This CDR3 spans 14 amino acids. Deletions cut 1 base from V and 7 bases from J, with 14 bases between.